These T cell receptor beta chains were read from a single sample in a study of cytotoxic CD8 clonotypes in ibrutinib-treated CLL. Clones were sequenced by immunoSEQ multiplex PCR, and TCRdb holds only the in-frame ones, with some missing. Among about 130,000 clones listed, about four fifths were seen once. The material was PBMCs, obtained after 12 months of ibrutinib treatment. The receptors shown here come from a human donor with chronic lymphocytic leukemia. Each CDR3 is given with its conserved first and last residue. The order of the fields is V gene, J gene, CDR3 protein.

v_gene: TRBV7-6
j_gene: TRBJ1-1
CDR3aa: CASSLGQSGDQIIKNTEAFF

v_gene: TRBV4-3
j_gene: TRBJ1-2
CDR3aa: CASSQEPGQGYYGYTF

v_gene: TRBV5-1
j_gene: TRBJ2-3
CDR3aa: CASSLDRPGTDTQYF

v_gene: TRBV19
j_gene: TRBJ1-5
CDR3aa: CASSVQQGSAQHF

v_gene: TRBV11-2
j_gene: TRBJ1-4
CDR3aa: CASKTGLSEKLFF

v_gene: TRBV27
j_gene: TRBJ1-2
CDR3aa: CASSFGQGYGYTF

v_gene: TRBV23-1
j_gene: TRBJ2-3
CDR3aa: CASSQPPGRRLDTQYF

v_gene: TRBV6-6
j_gene: TRBJ2-7
CDR3aa: CASSSKKQGRYEQYF

v_gene: TRBV5-4
j_gene: TRBJ2-3
CDR3aa: CASSSAGASTDTQYF

v_gene: TRBV7-6
j_gene: TRBJ2-5
CDR3aa: CASSLRAGQGLETQYF

v_gene: TRBV27
j_gene: TRBJ2-1
CDR3aa: CASRMGLAGVQFF

v_gene: TRBV30
j_gene: TRBJ2-1
CDR3aa: CAWKRQGSYNEQFF

v_gene: TRBV9
j_gene: TRBJ1-2
CDR3aa: CASMKANYGYTF

v_gene: TRBV27
j_gene: TRBJ2-1
CDR3aa: CASIPGRFYNEQFF

v_gene: TRBV27
j_gene: TRBJ1-1
CDR3aa: CASSLGVWDTEAFF

v_gene: TRBV5-1
j_gene: TRBJ2-5
CDR3aa: CASSFDRRQETQYF

v_gene: TRBV7-2
j_gene: TRBJ2-1
CDR3aa: CASSPALRGLAGIDNEQFF

v_gene: TRBV7-7
j_gene: TRBJ2-7
CDR3aa: CASSSDPTSGSSVEQYF

v_gene: TRBV7-2
j_gene: TRBJ2-7
CDR3aa: CASSLLGWIEQYF

v_gene: TRBV28
j_gene: TRBJ1-1
CDR3aa: CASSTPPEAFF

v_gene: TRBV18
j_gene: TRBJ2-7
CDR3aa: CASSPPGGSYEQYF

v_gene: TRBV11-2
j_gene: TRBJ2-3
CDR3aa: CASSFLTNRRWDTQYF

v_gene: TRBV4-1
j_gene: TRBJ2-3
CDR3aa: CASSPGTRNADTQYF

v_gene: TRBV11-2
j_gene: TRBJ2-3
CDR3aa: CASSPLSGGPSTDTQYF

v_gene: TRBV6-5
j_gene: TRBJ1-2
CDR3aa: CAPPIQGYGYTF

v_gene: TRBV11-3
j_gene: TRBJ2-1
CDR3aa: CASSSGAAYNEQFF

v_gene: TRBV4-3
j_gene: TRBJ1-3
CDR3aa: CASSQEDRNSGNTIYF

v_gene: TRBV18
j_gene: TRBJ2-2
CDR3aa: CASSPGYTGELFF

v_gene: TRBV7-9
j_gene: TRBJ2-1
CDR3aa: CASSLAHPDRQTEDEQFF

v_gene: TRBV5-1
j_gene: TRBJ1-1
CDR3aa: CASSLADQVVGTEAFF

v_gene: TRBV7-9
j_gene: TRBJ2-2
CDR3aa: CASSPEASGELFF

v_gene: TRBV7-9
j_gene: TRBJ2-1
CDR3aa: CASSLQFRLVSHNEQFF

v_gene: TRBV28
j_gene: TRBJ2-2
CDR3aa: CASSLTGGTGELFF

v_gene: TRBV7-9
j_gene: TRBJ2-7
CDR3aa: CASSWTAAVRVEQYF

v_gene: TRBV19
j_gene: TRBJ1-4
CDR3aa: CASSNTRGATNEKLFF

v_gene: TRBV9
j_gene: TRBJ2-1
CDR3aa: CASSHPHKGRNNEQFF

v_gene: TRBV14
j_gene: TRBJ1-5
CDR3aa: CASSQDRDRKYSNQPQHF

v_gene: TRBV27
j_gene: TRBJ1-4
CDR3aa: CASSLGGREKLFF

v_gene: TRBV30
j_gene: TRBJ2-7
CDR3aa: CAGGTVNEQYF

v_gene: TRBV27
j_gene: TRBJ2-3
CDR3aa: CASSLRGRGDTQYF

v_gene: TRBV19
j_gene: TRBJ2-2
CDR3aa: CASSRSPTRWGGELFF

v_gene: TRBV14
j_gene: TRBJ2-3
CDR3aa: CASNKGGYGTDTQYF

v_gene: TRBV6-1
j_gene: TRBJ1-2
CDR3aa: CASSQGARYGYTF

v_gene: TRBV4-3
j_gene: TRBJ2-1
CDR3aa: CASSQDQGWTYNEQFF

v_gene: TRBV19
j_gene: TRBJ2-2
CDR3aa: CASSLGRLNTGELFF

v_gene: TRBV7-3
j_gene: TRBJ2-2
CDR3aa: CASSLDRANTGELFF

v_gene: TRBV6-5
j_gene: TRBJ2-1
CDR3aa: CASSLAGISYNEQFF

v_gene: TRBV6-1
j_gene: TRBJ2-1
CDR3aa: CASTGVRYNEQFF

v_gene: TRBV5-1
j_gene: TRBJ1-4
CDR3aa: CASSLLAGGADEKLFF

v_gene: TRBV28
j_gene: TRBJ2-7
CDR3aa: CASSLISGRYEQYF

v_gene: TRBV5-8
j_gene: TRBJ2-1
CDR3aa: CASSLWVNEQFF

v_gene: TRBV2
j_gene: TRBJ2-2
CDR3aa: CASREEGTGELFF

v_gene: TRBV28
j_gene: TRBJ2-7
CDR3aa: CASSLFGDLSYEQYF

v_gene: TRBV4-3
j_gene: TRBJ2-7
CDR3aa: CASSRRLAGGSYEQYF

v_gene: TRBV30
j_gene: TRBJ1-4
CDR3aa: CAWSSRGIEKLFF